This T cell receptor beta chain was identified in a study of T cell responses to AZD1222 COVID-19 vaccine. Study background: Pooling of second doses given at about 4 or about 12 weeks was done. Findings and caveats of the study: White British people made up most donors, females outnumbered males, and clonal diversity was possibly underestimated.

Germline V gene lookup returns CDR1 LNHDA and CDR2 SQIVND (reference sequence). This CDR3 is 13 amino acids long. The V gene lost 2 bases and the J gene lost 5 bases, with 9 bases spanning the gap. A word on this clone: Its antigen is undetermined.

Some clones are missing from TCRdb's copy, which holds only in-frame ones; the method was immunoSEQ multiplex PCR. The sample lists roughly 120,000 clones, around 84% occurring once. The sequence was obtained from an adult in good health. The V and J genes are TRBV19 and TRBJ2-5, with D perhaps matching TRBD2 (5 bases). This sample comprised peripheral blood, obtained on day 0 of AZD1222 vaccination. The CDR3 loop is CASSIRTGETQYF. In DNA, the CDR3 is TGTGCCAGTAGTATAAGGACTGGGGAGACCCAGTACTTC.